The 8 T cell receptor beta chains in this list originate from one sample, sequenced in a study of beta chain features in type 1 diabetes. Study-level findings and limits: Shortening of TCRB CDR3s, moderate but significant, appeared in all four CD4+ subsets of Type 1 diabetes patients.

Since all of the isolated RNA was reverse transcribed, expressed TCRB transcripts were what got sequenced. Profiling relied on immunoSEQ multiplex PCR, and the TCRdb table lists in-frame clones only, not all of them. The sample records hundreds of thousands of clones, around an eighth being singletons. These receptors have no known antigen. The sequencing sample was made of naive CD4+ T cells from blood. The receptors were gathered from a young man with type 1 diabetes.

The chain couples TRBV27 to TRBJ1-2, with TRBD1 matching over 7 bases. Trimming at V came to 8 bases and at J to 4 bases, leaving 10 bases not matched to a gene. The length of the CDR3 is 14 residues. CDR1 and CDR2 (germline): MNHEY, SMNVEV (reference sequence). CDR3 coding DNA: TGTGCCAGCGGAAGACAGGGTTTGGCCTATGGCTACACCTTC. Its translation is CASGRQGLAYGYTF.

This clone occurred a few times. The chain is built from TRBV11-3 and TRBJ2-1; D uncertain. The CDR3 has 11 amino acids. Germline V lookup: CDR1 SGHNT, CDR2 YENEEA. The V gene lost 5 bases and the J gene lost 6 bases, with 5 bases spanning the gap. The CDR3 nucleotides are TGTGCCAGCAGCAGGACCAATGAGCAGTTCTTC. As protein: CASSRTNEQFF.

This chain uses TRBV28 with TRBJ2-1, with D unclear. CDR3 length: 11 amino acids. The V gene lost 7 bases and the J gene lost 8 bases, with 9 bases spanning the gap. Germline V gene sequence: CDR1 MDHEN, CDR2 SYDVKM. As DNA, the CDR3 is TGTGCCAGCACATGGGTGGATGAGCAGTTCTTC. Its translation: CASTWVDEQFF.

This clone turned up a few times. This chain links TRBV6-5 with TRBJ1-2; no clear D. Germline CDR1 MNHEY, CDR2 SVGAGI. The CDR3 runs to 12 residues. V shed 3 bases and J shed 8 bases, with 10 bases lying between them. The CDR3 bases are TGTGCCAGCAGTTATATCGGGAAGGGCTACACCTTC. The encoded protein is CASSYIGKGYTF.

This clone was seen more than once but under ten times. V usage is TRBV7-4 and J usage is TRBJ2-7; D tentatively reads TRBD1 or TRBD2 (6 bases each). CDR1 and CDR2 from the germline V gene are SGHVT and SQSDAQ. The CDR3 consists of 14 residues. V was clipped by 8 bases and J by 6 bases, with 20 bases between them. CDR3 residues: CASLGGGGTCEQYF. The CDR3 DNA reads as TGTGCCAGCCTCGGTGGGGGCGGGACGTGCGAGCAGTACTTC.

V gene TRBV7-9 combines with J gene TRBJ2-2; D is perhaps TRBD2 (6 bases). CDR1 and CDR2 from the germline V gene are SEHNR and FQNEAQ (reference sequence). Trimming cost V 11 bases and J 0 bases, with 13 bases left between them. The CDR3 has 14 residues. Here the CDR3 reads CASGLSANTGELFF. The CDR3 DNA reads TGTGCCTCGGGACTTTCCGCGAACACCGGGGAGCTGTTTTTT.

This clone was detected only a few times. The same CDR3 also results from other DNA sequences found in this sample. The J gene is TRBJ2-7, the V gene TRBV14; TRBD2 aligns across 8 bases. In germline, CDR1 is SGHDN, CDR2 FVKESK. Unmatched junction bases numbered 3, after V lost 1 base and J lost 1 base. CDR3 length equals 15 residues. CDR3 sequence: CASSQVPGGSYEQYF. The DNA of the CDR3 is TGTGCCAGCAGCCAAGTACCGGGAGGGTCCTACGAGCAGTACTTC.

V and J are TRBV30 and TRBJ1-2, with D perhaps matching TRBD1 (6 bases). The CDR3 loop spans 15 amino acids. Germline CDR1 is GTSNPN and CDR2 is SVGIG (reference sequence). V was cut by 0 bases and J by 8 bases, with 19 bases left in between. CDR3 nucleotide sequence: TGTGCCTGGAGTGTACTGGGTCAACAGGGTAGAGGCTACACCTTC. The encoded protein is CAWSVLGQQGRGYTF.